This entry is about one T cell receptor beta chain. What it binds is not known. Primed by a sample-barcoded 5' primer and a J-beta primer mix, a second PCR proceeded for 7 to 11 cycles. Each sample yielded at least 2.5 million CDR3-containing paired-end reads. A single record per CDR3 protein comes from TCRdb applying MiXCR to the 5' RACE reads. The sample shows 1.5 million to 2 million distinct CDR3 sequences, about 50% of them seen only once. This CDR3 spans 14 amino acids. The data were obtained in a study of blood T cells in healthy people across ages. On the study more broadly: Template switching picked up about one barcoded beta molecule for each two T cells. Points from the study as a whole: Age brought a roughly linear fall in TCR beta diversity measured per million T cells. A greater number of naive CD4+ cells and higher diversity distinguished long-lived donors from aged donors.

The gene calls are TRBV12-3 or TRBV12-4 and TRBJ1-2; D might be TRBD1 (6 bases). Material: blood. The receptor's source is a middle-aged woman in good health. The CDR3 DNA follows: TGTGCAATCCCTAGGGGGTCGAGAACCTATGGCTACACCTTC. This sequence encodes CAIPRGSRTYGYTF.